This TCR beta chain appears in the sequencing data of a study of blood T cell repertoires in COVID-19. Study overall: Material from acute and convalescent COVID-19 was sourced from the United States, Italy and Spain. In each case, the material was cDNA or gDNA derived from T cells, B-cell-depleted T cells, or PBMCs.

The germline V gene encodes CDR1 MNHNY and CDR2 SVGAGI (reference sequence). The CDR3 spans 13 residues. The V end was cut by 0 bases, the J end by 6 bases, with 8 bases between. In the original processing: Researchers report that nucleated cell counts were estimated from reference gene primer amplification. This table comes from immunoSEQ multiplex PCR, and its TCRdb copy is limited to in-frame clones, with some not included. V, J and clone size reflect that table, while D and trimming were determined from the DNA. The data hold about 25,000 clones, with around 88% observed a single time. The sequence was collected from a man between 70 and 80 years old with acute or convalescent COVID-19. Source material: peripheral blood. The chain uses TRBV6-6 and TRBJ1-2; D is unresolved. The CDR3 nucleotides read TGTGCCAGCAGTTACTCAGCATTGGATGGCTACACCTTC. Its protein product is CASSYSALDGYTF.